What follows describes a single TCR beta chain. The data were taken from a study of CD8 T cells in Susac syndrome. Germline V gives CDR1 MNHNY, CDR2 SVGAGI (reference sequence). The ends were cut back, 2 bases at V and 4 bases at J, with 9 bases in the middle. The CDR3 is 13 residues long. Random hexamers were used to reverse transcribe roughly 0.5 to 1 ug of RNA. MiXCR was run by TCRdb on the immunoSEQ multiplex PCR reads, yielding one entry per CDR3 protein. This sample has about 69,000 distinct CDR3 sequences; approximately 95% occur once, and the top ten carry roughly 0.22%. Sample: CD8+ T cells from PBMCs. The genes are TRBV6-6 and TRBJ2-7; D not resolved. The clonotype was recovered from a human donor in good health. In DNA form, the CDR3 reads TGTGCCAGCAGTTACGAAGAGGCTTACGAGCAGTACTTC. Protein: CASSYEEAYEQYF.